The sample holds one count of the clone carrying this T cell receptor (beta chain). The sample is drawn from a study of blood T cell repertoires in COVID-19. About the study: Sites in the United States, Italy and Spain provided acute and convalescent COVID-19 samples. T cells, B-cell-depleted T cells, or PBMCs provided the cDNA or gDNA that served as material.

Per the germline V gene, CDR1 is MDHEN and CDR2 is SYDVKM. This CDR3 is 15 amino acids long. V was shortened by 5 bases and J by 0 bases, with 11 bases between the two germline ends. In the source study's methods: Estimates of nucleated cell counts were drawn from the amplification of reference gene primers. Data came from immunoSEQ multiplex PCR; TCRdb stores just in-frame clones and leaves some out. That table gives V, J and clone size, and the DNA gave D and trimming. The sample lists 60,000 or so clones, roughly 80% occurring once. The sample comprised peripheral blood. V and J are TRBV28 and TRBJ1-5; D perhaps matches TRBD1 (6 bases). The TCR sequence derives from a man between 60 and 75 years old with acute or convalescent COVID-19. The CDR3 sequence is CASSVDRYSNQPQHF. The CDR3 region has the DNA TGTGCCAGCAGTGTAGACAGGTATAGCAATCAGCCCCAGCATTTT.